A selection of T cell receptor beta chains follows, all from one sample in a study of read filtering for tumor transcriptome and immune sequencing. TCRdb re-called the reads with MiXCR, one entry per CDR3 protein. In the table there are tens of thousands of distinct CDR3 sequences, around 13% of which are singletons. Sequenced input: a population of CD138-negative cells sorted from bone marrow. The receptors originated from a donor aged 40 or over with multiple myeloma. Both conserved end residues are part of each CDR3. The D gene is left open where the match is weak. The size of a clone is reported for some rows only, either as once, few or many, or as a class for expanded clones.

D gene: NA; J gene: TRBJ1-1; V gene: TRBV7-9; clone size: many; CDR3 DNA: TGTGCCAGCAGCTTTGGGGGACTCAACACTGAAGCTTTCTTT; CDR3 protein: CASSFGGLNTEAFF
D gene: NA; J gene: TRBJ2-1; V gene: TRBV5-1; clone size: many; CDR3 DNA: TGCGCCAGCAGTGGACAGCCTGCGGATGAGCAGTTCTTC; CDR3 protein: CASSGQPADEQFF
D gene: TRBD1; J gene: TRBJ1-1; V gene: TRBV5-1; clone size: many; CDR3 DNA: TGCGCCAGCAGCTTGGAATTACAGGGGAGGAACACTGAAGCTTTCTTT; CDR3 protein: CASSLELQGRNTEAFF
D gene: NA; J gene: TRBJ1-5; V gene: TRBV3-1; clone size: many; CDR3 DNA: TGTGCCAGCAGCCAAGACGAGCAGCCCCAGCATTTT; CDR3 protein: CASSQDEQPQHF
D gene: NA; J gene: TRBJ2-1; V gene: TRBV6-1; clone size: many; CDR3 DNA: TGTGCCAGCACCGAAGGCAGGGGCCCCTACAATGAGCAGTTCTTC; CDR3 protein: CASTEGRGPYNEQFF
D gene: NA; J gene: TRBJ1-5; V gene: TRBV5-6; clone size: many; CDR3 DNA: TGTGCCAGCAGCTTGAGGGGTCAGCCCCAGCATTTT; CDR3 protein: CASSLRGQPQHF
D gene: TRBD1; J gene: TRBJ2-1; V gene: TRBV29-1; clone size: many; CDR3 DNA: TGCAGCGTTGTTGGACAGGGCAACTACAATGAGCAGTTCTTC; CDR3 protein: CSVVGQGNYNEQFF
D gene: NA; J gene: TRBJ1-1; V gene: TRBV12-3/TRBV12-4; clone size: many; CDR3 DNA: TGTGCCAGCAGTTTGGGAGGGAAGGTCACTGAAGCTTTCTTT; CDR3 protein: CASSLGGKVTEAFF
D gene: TRBD2; J gene: TRBJ2-1; V gene: TRBV7-9; clone size: NA; CDR3 DNA: TGTGCCAGCAGTTTAGCGCTCGTCGGGGGGGTCTACAATGAGCAGTTCTTC; CDR3 protein: CASSLALVGGVYNEQFF
D gene: NA; J gene: TRBJ2-5; V gene: TRBV7-9; clone size: few; CDR3 DNA: TGTGCCAGCACCATGGGCCGGGACAACCAAGAGACCCAGTACTTC; CDR3 protein: CASTMGRDNQETQYF
D gene: NA; J gene: TRBJ1-6; V gene: TRBV7-9; clone size: many; CDR3 DNA: TGTGCCAGCAGCTTACCCGGGGGGAACTCACCCCTCCACTTT; CDR3 protein: CASSLPGGNSPLHF
D gene: TRBD2; J gene: TRBJ2-5; V gene: TRBV6-5; clone size: many; CDR3 DNA: TGTGCCAGCAGTTACTCTAGCGGGGGGACCCAGTACTTC; CDR3 protein: CASSYSSGGTQYF
D gene: NA; J gene: TRBJ1-4; V gene: TRBV7-7; clone size: many; CDR3 DNA: TGTGCTAGCAGCTCTGGGGGAGACGAAAAACTGTTTTTT; CDR3 protein: CASSSGGDEKLFF
D gene: NA; J gene: TRBJ2-1; V gene: TRBV20-1; clone size: many; CDR3 DNA: TGCAGTGCTAGAGGGCGGAATGAGCAGTTCTTC; CDR3 protein: CSARGRNEQFF
D gene: NA; J gene: TRBJ2-3; V gene: TRBV12-3/TRBV12-4; clone size: few; CDR3 DNA: TGTGCCAGCAGCCAGGGCACAGATACGCAGTATTTT; CDR3 protein: CASSQGTDTQYF
D gene: NA; J gene: TRBJ2-1; V gene: TRBV27; clone size: NA; CDR3 DNA: TGTGCCAGCAGTTACGGGGGTGAGCAGTTCTTC; CDR3 protein: CASSYGGEQFF
D gene: NA; J gene: TRBJ1-6; V gene: TRBV20-1; clone size: many; CDR3 DNA: TGCAGCCAACAGGGATCTTCGATTAATTCACCCCTCCACTTT; CDR3 protein: CSQQGSSINSPLHF
D gene: NA; J gene: TRBJ1-1; V gene: TRBV30; clone size: many; CDR3 DNA: TGTGCCTGGAGTGTGGCAGGGGCCACTGAAGCTTTCTTT; CDR3 protein: CAWSVAGATEAFF
D gene: TRBD1; J gene: TRBJ1-5; V gene: TRBV3-1; clone size: NA; CDR3 DNA: TGTGCCAGCAGCCAAGATTACAGGGGACTCGCGGAACAGCCCCAGCATTTT; CDR3 protein: CASSQDYRGLAEQPQHF
D gene: NA; J gene: TRBJ2-3; V gene: TRBV19; clone size: many; CDR3 DNA: TGTGCCAGTAGCACTGCAGATACGCAGTATTTT; CDR3 protein: CASSTADTQYF
D gene: NA; J gene: TRBJ2-1; V gene: TRBV6-6; clone size: many; CDR3 DNA: TGTGCCAGCAGTTACTCGCCCCCGGGGGGCATCTACAATGAGCAGTTCTTC; CDR3 protein: CASSYSPPGGIYNEQFF
D gene: NA; J gene: TRBJ2-5; V gene: TRBV6-2/TRBV6-3; clone size: NA; CDR3 DNA: TGTGCCAGCAGTTACTCGTCGGGCAGGGGCCAAGAGACCCAGTACTTC; CDR3 protein: CASSYSSGRGQETQYF
D gene: NA; J gene: TRBJ1-3; V gene: TRBV30; clone size: many; CDR3 DNA: TGTGCCCTAGACGGATCAGCCCAAGGAAACACCATATATTTT; CDR3 protein: CALDGSAQGNTIYF
D gene: NA; J gene: TRBJ1-5; V gene: TRBV3-1; clone size: many; CDR3 DNA: TGTGCCAGCAGCCATGTCAGATCGGGTCAGCCCCAGCATTTT; CDR3 protein: CASSHVRSGQPQHF
D gene: TRBD2; J gene: TRBJ2-3; V gene: TRBV6-5; clone size: many; CDR3 DNA: TGTGCCAGCAGTTTAATAGCGGGGGGGGCAGATACGCAGTATTTT; CDR3 protein: CASSLIAGGADTQYF
D gene: TRBD1; J gene: TRBJ2-1; V gene: TRBV12-3/TRBV12-4; clone size: many; CDR3 DNA: TGTGCCAGCATTCCGGGACAGGGCCTATACAATGAGCAGTTCTTC; CDR3 protein: CASIPGQGLYNEQFF
D gene: NA; J gene: TRBJ2-7; V gene: TRBV4-2; clone size: many; CDR3 DNA: TGTGCCAGCAGCCAATATCAAACTAGCTCCTACGAGCAGTACTTC; CDR3 protein: CASSQYQTSSYEQYF
D gene: NA; J gene: TRBJ1-1; V gene: TRBV2; clone size: many; CDR3 DNA: TGTGCCTCCCGTTGGGGGCTGAACACTGAAGCTTTCTTT; CDR3 protein: CASRWGLNTEAFF
D gene: NA; J gene: TRBJ1-1; V gene: TRBV7-9; clone size: many; CDR3 DNA: TGTGCCAGCAGCCCGAAGGGGAACACTGAAGCTTTCTTT; CDR3 protein: CASSPKGNTEAFF